The sequence of this T cell receptor (beta chain) was determined in a study of shared clonotypes between healthy human individuals (dated by TCRdb to about 2020). About the full investigation: The cohort included three men and a couple of women between 18 and 49 years of age. For each donor, three plates each were used for CD4 naive and CD4 memory, two plates were used for CD8 naive, and one plate was used for CD8 memory. Each donor's leukapheresis produced roughly between about 0.9 and 9.5 billion PBMCs. The study deeply sequenced blood TCR repertoires of five healthy adults to estimate repertoire size and the extent of clonotype sharing between individuals. Different laboratories and diverse techniques were used to prepare libraries and sequence TCR repertoires, to increase sequencing depth and limit assay-specific biases.

The CDR1 and CDR2 encoded by the germline V gene are SQVTM and ANQGSEA. V is cut by 7 bases and J by 4 bases, and the space between the germline ends is 14 bases. The CDR3 runs 13 amino acids, cysteine and phenylalanine included. CDR3 DNA only is kept here, 39 bases in frame from base 1. Remarks on this clone: The target of this receptor is not known. No much larger clonotype is one base removed from it; base qualities were not supplied.

TCR CDR3 regions were amplified from genomic DNA by multiplex PCR using the deep immunoSEQ assay. For each cell subset, the extracted genomic DNA was distributed evenly across all wells of several immunoSEQ 96-well plates, and each plate served as one replicate. For sorted subsets, 150 to 200 ng genomic DNA, equal to 30,000 to 35,000 T cell genomes, was loaded into each replicate PCR. Purified libraries were quantified with a Qubit 3.0 fluorometer, sized on a Bioanalyzer 2100, and re-quantified with the KAPA Library Quantification kit. Every immunoSEQ 96-well plate was sequenced on a dedicated single-read 150-cycle Illumina NextSeq 550 flow cell. The source study handled its data this way. Because the immunoSEQ output included only junctional sequences and no quality scores, the filtering could not be the same as the filtering used for full-length reads. Sequences were annotated with PyIR, a Python wrapper for IgBLAST v1.9, and V/J genes and CDR3 were assigned using IMGT germline references. Reads were removed for weak V/J assignments (E-value above 1e-6), missing CDR3, stop codons, out-of-frame junctions, or ambiguous translated residues. V3J clonotypes were defined by identical inferred V gene, J gene, and CDR3 amino acid sequence. Percentage overlap between repertoires was calculated by dividing the number of shared unique clonotypes by the size of the smaller repertoire. Richness of each repertoire was evaluated using RTK rarefaction, the Chao1 estimator, and Recon v2.1 estimates of unobserved clonotypes. OLGA was used to compute generation probabilities for all TCRbeta clonotypes that the gDNA method yielded from several donors. Sourced from immuneACCESS, this table was stored by TCRdb with only in-frame sequences that have V and J called. A share of the clones is absent; for the studies checked, an unresolved V gene accounts for under half, and the remainder has no known explanation. V, J and clone size were drawn from that table, and D and trimming were deduced from the DNA. The sample yields approximately 1.5 million clones; around 98.5% were counted once. In total, the top ten clones hold 0.36% of the sample.

Healthy HIV-negative adults with no recently reported acute infections or vaccinations were included as donors. Only Caucasian adults living in Nashville, Tennessee, USA were represented among the donors. CD4+ T cells were enriched through magnetic negative selection, after which naive cells were positively selected on CD45RA and the remaining negative fraction served as the memory subset. After blood collection by leukapheresis, PBMCs were isolated using Ficoll-Histopaque density gradient centrifugation and then cryopreserved in the vapor phase of liquid nitrogen. Purity and quantity of every magnetically sorted T cell population were checked by analytical flow cytometry. Genomic DNA was isolated from each sorted fraction and quantified by UV absorbance on a Nanodrop 2000c. The paper as a whole reports these results and caveats: Sampling was restricted to blood, and TCR repertoires in tissue are likely to differ from TCR repertoires in blood. When four donors were compared, the shared fraction of clonotypes was approximately 5% for naive CD4, approximately 3.3% for naive CD8, more than 2% for memory CD4, and approximately 0.4% for memory CD8. Pairwise subsampling indicated that sequencing depth was expected to affect the degree of clonotype sharing among donors. Naive subsets generally had larger estimated clonotype richness than memory subsets. Compared with non-shared clonotypes, the clonotypes found in all four sorted-subset donors had higher generation probabilities. The small number of donors limited the genetic and exposure-history diversity represented. Rarefaction of sorted-subset datasets indicated incomplete sequencing despite the large sequencing depth.

Sequenced: naive CD4+ T cells sorted from blood. The cell subset or site label on this specimen signifies: CD45RA+ positively selected. The chain uses TRBV29-1 and TRBJ2-4, and the D gene may be TRBD2, 6 bases matching. This receptor was identified in a man aged 25-45 years in good health. The DNA sequence is as follows: TGCAGCGCCTCGACTAGACTGAAAAACATTCAGTACTTC. It specifies CSASTRLKNIQYF.